This T cell receptor (beta chain) derives from a study of technical replicates of blood from a few donors. V was trimmed by 4 bases and J by 3 bases, leaving 7 bases between them. The CDR3 has 12 residues. In germline, CDR1 is MDHEN, CDR2 SYDVKM. Measured with immunoSEQ multiplex PCR; TCRdb has only the in-frame clones, and not every one. The sample has roughly 100,000 clones, around 95% seen once. The chain carries TRBV28 and TRBJ2-7, with no clear D. The sequencing sample was made of T cells isolated from PBMCs. This sequence was found in a human donor in good health. DNA for the CDR3: TGTGCCAGCAGTTCCGAGGTCTACGAGCAGTACTTC. Protein: CASSSEVYEQYF.